The 21 T cell receptor beta chains in this list originate from one sample, sequenced in a study of shared T cell receptors in the human thymus. Repertoires were generated with immunoSEQ multiplex PCR, while TCRdb's copy carries only in-frame clones and drops some. The sample carries hundreds of thousands of clones, more than 75% recorded once. Separately, the same data were catalogued under a study of human thymus T cells.

The sample consisted of thymocytes. The receptors were gathered from a boy in the first two years of life with a congenital heart defect.

The chain carries TRBV5-8 and TRBJ2-1; D possibly corresponds to TRBD1 (6 bases). The CDR3 runs 13 residues. Germline V CDR1 and CDR2: SGHTS, YDEGEE. Between the trimmed V and J ends, which lost 3 bases and 15 bases, there was a span of 19 bases. CDR3 DNA sequence: TGTGCCAGCAGCTCAAATCCGGGACATGATCTGTTCTTC. This codes for CASSSNPGHDLFF.

This clone was seen just once. The rearrangement uses TRBV6-5 and TRBJ1-2; TRBD1 matches at 7 bases. Trimming cost V 5 bases and J 4 bases; bases outside gene matches: 10. This CDR3 has 15 residues. Germline loops: CDR1 MNHEY, CDR2 SVGAGI. DNA for the CDR3: TGTGCCAGCAGTCCAAATCGACAGGGACGCTATGGCTACACCTTC. The encoded protein is CASSPNRQGRYGYTF.

As regards this clone: At the DNA level, this CDR3 is encoded by other sequences in the same sample as well. The chain links TRBV27 to TRBJ2-7; 9 bases are a match to TRBD1. Per germline, CDR1 MNHEY and CDR2 SMNVEV (reference sequence). The CDR3 covers 14 residues. Unmatched junction bases numbered 2, after V lost 5 bases and J lost 0 bases. The CDR3 here is CASSRDRASYEQYF. The CDR3 DNA reads as TGTGCCAGCAGTCGGGACAGGGCCTCCTACGAGCAGTACTTC.

To note about this clone: The junction departs from the called germline gene at one end, perhaps through a read error. This chain links TRBV7-7 with TRBJ2-1; TRBD2 agrees at 9 bases. Germline loops: CDR1 SSHAT, CDR2 FNYEAQ (reference sequence). The CDR3 has 16 amino acids. As DNA, the CDR3 is TGTGCTAGCAGCTTAGGGACTAGCAGGTCCTACAATGAGCAGTTCTTC. It yields the protein CASSLGTSRSYNEQFF.

V gene TRBV4-1 combines with J gene TRBJ2-3, with TRBD2 matching 11 bases. The CDR3 runs 17 residues. Unmatched junction bases numbered 7, after V lost 4 bases and J lost 1 base. Germline assignment: CDR1 MGHRA and CDR2 YSYEKL. The CDR3 DNA is TGCGCCAGCAGCCTTCGACTAGCGGGAAGCGGCACAGATACGCAGTATTTT. Translated, it gives CASSLRLAGSGTDTQYF.

The V gene is TRBV28, the J gene TRBJ2-7, with 13 bases that match TRBD2. Germline CDR1 reads MDHEN; CDR2 reads SYDVKM. The CDR3 totals 16 residues. V gave up 2 bases and J gave up 1 base; unmatched junction bases: 2. CDR3: CASSLPLAGGSYEQYF. As DNA, the CDR3 is TGTGCCAGCAGTTTACCACTAGCGGGAGGGTCCTACGAGCAGTACTTC.

This chain joins TRBV25-1 and TRBJ1-2; 8 nucleotides line up with TRBD1. Trimming cost V 3 bases and J 2 bases; bases outside gene matches: 2. Germline lookup yields CDR1 MGHDK and CDR2 SYGVNS. This CDR3 is built from 14 residues. CDR3 sequence reads: CASSDTGGNYGYTF. CDR3 coding DNA: TGTGCCAGCAGTGATACAGGGGGGAACTATGGCTACACCTTC.

The DNA for the CDR3 is TGTGCCAGCAGCCCCACCCCAGGGACAACTAATGAAAAACTGTTTTTT. Translating it yields CASSPTPGTTNEKLFF. The V and J genes are TRBV7-9 and TRBJ1-4; tentatively, D is TRBD1 (5 bases). Trimming left V 5 bases short and J 0 bases short, with 13 bases between. In germline, CDR1 is SEHNR, CDR2 FQNEAQ (reference sequence). The CDR3 has 16 amino acids.

The gene calls are TRBV4-1 and TRBJ2-1, with TRBD2 matching 9 bases. The CDR3 has 18 amino acids. From germline, CDR1 is MGHRA and CDR2 YSYEKL. Trimming took 0 bases from V and 4 from J; bases not matched to a gene: 10. The CDR3 sequence is CASSQDQEASGTYNEQFF. CDR3 in DNA: TGCGCCAGCAGCCAAGATCAGGAGGCTAGCGGGACATACAATGAGCAGTTCTTC.

The chain has TRBV6-6 and TRBJ2-7, with 12 bases identical to TRBD2. The CDR3 contains 15 residues. V was pared by 4 bases and J by 6 bases, with 7 bases of the junction left unmatched. The V gene's germline CDR1 is MNHNY and CDR2 SVGAGI (reference sequence). CDR3 in DNA: TGTGCCAGCAGTTTTCTAGCGGGAGGGGAGGGCGAGCAGTACTTC. It codes for CASSFLAGGEGEQYF.

Comments on this clone: Germline is not matched at one junction end, which may reflect a read error. The chain couples TRBV30 to TRBJ2-7; 8 bases match TRBD1. CDR3 length: 14 amino acids. CDR1 and CDR2 (germline): GTSNPN, SVGIG (reference sequence). CDR3 nucleotides: TGTGCCTGGAGTGTCAGGGGGCACTCCTACGAGAAGTACTTC. Its translation: CAWSVRGHSYEKYF.

V gene TRBV19 combines with J gene TRBJ2-7; maybe TRBD1 (5 bases). Per the germline V gene, CDR1 is LNHDA and CDR2 is SQIVND (reference sequence). The CDR3 is 14 amino acids. Between the trimmed V and J ends, which lost 3 bases and 1 base, there was a span of 10 bases. CDR3 DNA: TGTGCCAGTAGTATCCAGGGAATATCCTACGAGCAGTACTTC. Its protein is CASSIQGISYEQYF.

This clone occurred once. DNA for the CDR3: TGTGCCAGCAGTTCGAATCCGGGACAGCAGGGTGATGGCTACACCTTC. It is translated as CASSSNPGQQGDGYTF. This chain uses TRBV6-5 with TRBJ1-2; 7 bases are a match to TRBD1. The CDR3 runs to 16 residues. Germline V gene sequence: CDR1 MNHEY, CDR2 SVGAGI. V lost 4 bases to trimming and J lost 6 bases; unmatched junction nucleotides: 14.

The V gene is TRBV27, the J gene TRBJ2-1, with 8 nucleotides matching TRBD1. Germline V gene data show CDR1 as MNHEY and CDR2 as SMNVEV (reference sequence). The CDR3 totals 15 residues. The V segment lost 2 bases and the J segment 3 bases; nucleotides outside the gene matches: 3. For the CDR3, the DNA is TGTGCCAGCAGTTTACAGGGGGCGTACTACAATGAGCAGTTCTTC. Its translation: CASSLQGAYYNEQFF.

This clone turned up a few times. The rearrangement links TRBV12-1 to TRBJ2-7; whether TRBD1, the table's D call, matches the DNA was not checked. TRBV12-1 constitutes a pseudogene. This CDR3 is 14 amino acids long. The CDR3 region has the DNA TGTGCCAGCAGAGGGGGTCGACAGGGCGGCGAGCAGTACTTC. This sequence encodes CASRGGRQGGEQYF.

V is TRBV12-5 and J is TRBJ2-1; 8 nucleotides match TRBD2. After removal of 0 bases from V and 8 bases from J, the junction contained 15 bases not matched to a gene. The CDR3 is made up of 18 amino acids. Germline loops: CDR1 LGHNT, CDR2 FRNRAP. This CDR3 reads CASGLVPTPGLGAHEQFF. CDR3 DNA: TGTGCTAGTGGTTTGGTGCCGACTCCGGGACTAGGGGCCCATGAGCAGTTCTTC.

The chain employs TRBV7-2 and TRBJ2-5, with TRBD2 identical over 9 bases. This CDR3 is built from 16 residues. The germline V gene has CDR1 SGHTA and CDR2 FQGNSA. With V trimmed by 0 bases and J by 4 bases, 6 bases remained unmatched. CDR3 residues: CASSLAGGRATETQYF. CDR3 nucleotides: TGTGCCAGCAGCTTAGCGGGCGGGAGGGCGACAGAGACCCAGTACTTC.

The genes are TRBV27 and TRBJ2-2; a possible D gene is TRBD1 (5 bases). The V gene's germline CDR1 is MNHEY and CDR2 SMNVEV (reference sequence). Trimming took off 7 bases at V and 1 base at J, with 13 bases between the two ends. The CDR3 length is 15 residues. CDR3 loop: CASNPDRENTGELFF. CDR3 bases: TGTGCCAGCAATCCCGACAGAGAGAACACCGGGGAGCTGTTTTTT.

The chain combines TRBV28 with TRBJ2-5, with a weak D call TRBD2 (5 bases). Germline V gene sequence: CDR1 MDHEN, CDR2 SYDVKM. V lost 10 bases to trimming and J lost 0 bases, with 15 bases between them. This CDR3 contains 14 residues. This CDR3 reads CATNPGLNQETQYF. The CDR3, as DNA: TGTGCCACCAACCCCGGACTTAACCAAGAGACCCAGTACTTC. Full variable domain (outside the CDR3, taken from reference TRBV28 and TRBJ2-5): DVKVTQSSRYLVKRTGEKVFLECVQDMDHENMFWYRQDPGLGLRLIYFSYDVKMKEKGDIPEGYSVSREKKERFSLILESASTNQTSMYLCATNPGLNQETQYFGPGTRLLVL.

The CDR3 DNA follows: TGTGCCAGCAGTTTGACAGGGGAACGTCAGCCCCAGCATTTT. Protein: CASSLTGERQPQHF. V and J are TRBV28 and TRBJ1-5, with TRBD1 matching 8 bases. V shed 3 bases and J 6 bases; nucleotides not matched to a gene: 4. Germline-derived CDR1 and CDR2 are MDHEN and SYDVKM. This CDR3 is 14 amino acids long.

V and J are TRBV6-1 and TRBJ2-7; possible D gene TRBD1, 6 bases. V lost 7 bases and J lost 1, with 14 bases in between. CDR1 is MNHNS, CDR2 SASEGT, per germline. The CDR3 runs 14 residues. The CDR3 nucleotides are TGTGCCAGCATCTCTGAGGGGGAGTCCTACGAGCAGTACTTC. Amino acid sequence: CASISEGESYEQYF.